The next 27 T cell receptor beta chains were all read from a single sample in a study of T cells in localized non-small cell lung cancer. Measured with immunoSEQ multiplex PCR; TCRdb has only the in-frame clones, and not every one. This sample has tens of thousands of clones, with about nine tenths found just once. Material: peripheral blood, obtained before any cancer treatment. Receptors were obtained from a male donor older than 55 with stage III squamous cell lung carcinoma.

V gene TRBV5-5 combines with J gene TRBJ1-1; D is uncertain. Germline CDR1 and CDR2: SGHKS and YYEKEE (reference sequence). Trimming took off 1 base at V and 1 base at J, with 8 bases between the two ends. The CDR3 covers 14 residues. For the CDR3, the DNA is TGTGCCAGCAGCTTGTCTGTGGGGAACACTGAAGCTTTCTTT. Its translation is CASSLSVGNTEAFF. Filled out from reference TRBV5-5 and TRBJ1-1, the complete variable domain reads DAGVTQSPTHLIKTRGQQVTLRCSPISGHKSVSWYQQVLGQGPQFIFQYYEKEERGRGNFPDRFSARQFPNYSSELNVNALLLGDSALYLCASSLSVGNTEAFFGQGTRLTVV.

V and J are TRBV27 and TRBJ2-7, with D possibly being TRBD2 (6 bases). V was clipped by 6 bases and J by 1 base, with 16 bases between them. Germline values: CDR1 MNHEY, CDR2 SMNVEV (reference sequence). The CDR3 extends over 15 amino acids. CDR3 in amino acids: CASSIQEGTSYEQYF. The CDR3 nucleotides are TGTGCCAGCAGCATCCAGGAGGGGACTTCCTACGAGCAGTACTTC.

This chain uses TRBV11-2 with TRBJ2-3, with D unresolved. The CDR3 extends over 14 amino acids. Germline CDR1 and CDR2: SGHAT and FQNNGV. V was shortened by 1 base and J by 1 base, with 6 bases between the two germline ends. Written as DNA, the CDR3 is TGTGCCAGCAGCTTAGGTGTACGCACAGATACGCAGTATTTT. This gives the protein CASSLGVRTDTQYF.

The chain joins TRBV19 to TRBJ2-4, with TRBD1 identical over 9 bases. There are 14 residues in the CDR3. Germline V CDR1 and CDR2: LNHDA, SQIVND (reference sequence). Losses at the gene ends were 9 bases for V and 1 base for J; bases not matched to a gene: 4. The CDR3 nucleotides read TGTGCCAGCGGACAGGGGTGGGCCAAAAACATTCAGTACTTC. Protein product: CASGQGWAKNIQYF.

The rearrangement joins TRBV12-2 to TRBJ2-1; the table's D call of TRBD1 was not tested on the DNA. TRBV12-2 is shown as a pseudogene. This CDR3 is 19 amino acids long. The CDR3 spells CASRLALFRDRGPYNEQFF. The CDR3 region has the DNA TGTGCAAGTCGCTTAGCGCTATTTCGGGACAGGGGACCTTACAATGAGCAGTTCTTC.

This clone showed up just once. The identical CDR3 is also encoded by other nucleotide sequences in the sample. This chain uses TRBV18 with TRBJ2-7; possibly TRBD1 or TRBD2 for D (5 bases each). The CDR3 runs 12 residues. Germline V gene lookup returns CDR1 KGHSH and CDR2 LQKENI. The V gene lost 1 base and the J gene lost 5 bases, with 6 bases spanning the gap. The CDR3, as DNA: TGTGCCAGCTCACCACGAGGGGACGAGCAGTACTTC. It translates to CASSPRGDEQYF.

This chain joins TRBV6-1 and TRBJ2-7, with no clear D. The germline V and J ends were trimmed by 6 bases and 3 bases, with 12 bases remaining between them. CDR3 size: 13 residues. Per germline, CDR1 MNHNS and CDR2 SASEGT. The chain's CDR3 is CASSSNPDYEQYF. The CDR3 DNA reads TGTGCCAGCAGCAGCAACCCCGACTACGAGCAGTACTTC.

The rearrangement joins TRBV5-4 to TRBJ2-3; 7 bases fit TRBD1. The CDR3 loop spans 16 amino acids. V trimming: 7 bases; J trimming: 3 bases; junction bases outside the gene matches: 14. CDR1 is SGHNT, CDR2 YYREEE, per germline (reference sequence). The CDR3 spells CASHRGTTTKTDTQYF. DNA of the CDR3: TGTGCCAGCCACAGGGGTACTACGACTAAAACAGATACGCAGTATTTT.

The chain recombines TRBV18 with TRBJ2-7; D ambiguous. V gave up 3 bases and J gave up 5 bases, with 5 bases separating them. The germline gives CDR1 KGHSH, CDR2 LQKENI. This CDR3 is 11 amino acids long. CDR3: CASSPAHEQYF. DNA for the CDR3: TGTGCCAGCTCACCGGCGCACGAGCAGTACTTC.

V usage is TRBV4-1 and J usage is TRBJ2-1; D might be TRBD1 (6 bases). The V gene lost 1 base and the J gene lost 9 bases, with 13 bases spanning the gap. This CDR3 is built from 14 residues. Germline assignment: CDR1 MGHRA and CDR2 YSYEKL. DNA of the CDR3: TGCGCCAGCAGCCAAGCGAGACAGGATATTGAGCAGTTCTTC. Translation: CASSQARQDIEQFF.

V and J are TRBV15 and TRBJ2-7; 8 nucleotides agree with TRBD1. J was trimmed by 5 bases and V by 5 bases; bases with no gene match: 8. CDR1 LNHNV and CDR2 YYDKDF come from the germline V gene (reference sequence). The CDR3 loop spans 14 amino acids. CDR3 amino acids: CATSHTRTGNEQYF. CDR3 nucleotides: TGTGCCACCAGCCACACAAGGACAGGGAACGAGCAGTACTTC.

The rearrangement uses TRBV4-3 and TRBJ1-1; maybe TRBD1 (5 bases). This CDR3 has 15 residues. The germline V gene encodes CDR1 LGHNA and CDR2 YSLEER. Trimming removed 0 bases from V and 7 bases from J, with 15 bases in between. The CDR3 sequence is CASSQDLGAVIEAFF. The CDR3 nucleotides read TGCGCCAGCAGCCAAGATTTAGGGGCAGTCATTGAAGCTTTCTTT.

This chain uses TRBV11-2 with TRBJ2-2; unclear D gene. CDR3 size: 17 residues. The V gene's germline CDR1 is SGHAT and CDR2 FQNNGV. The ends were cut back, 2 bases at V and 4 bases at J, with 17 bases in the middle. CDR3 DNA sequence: TGTGCCAGCAGCTTACGAGTTGTGTCAGCTGCCACCGGGGAGCTGTTTTTT. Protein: CASSLRVVSAATGELFF.

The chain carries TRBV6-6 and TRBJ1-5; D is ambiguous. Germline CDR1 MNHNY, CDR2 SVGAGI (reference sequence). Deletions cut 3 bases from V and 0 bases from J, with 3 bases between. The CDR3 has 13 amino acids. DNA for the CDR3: TGTGCCAGCAGTTATATTAGCAATCAGCCCCAGCATTTT. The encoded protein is CASSYISNQPQHF.

CDR3 loop: CASSQGLEQYF. The CDR3 coding sequence is TGTGCCAGCAGCCAAGGGTTGGAGCAGTACTTC. The gene calls are TRBV13 and TRBJ2-7; D uncertain. The CDR3 is made up of 11 amino acids. V was clipped by 5 bases and J by 7 bases, with 9 bases between them. Germline CDR1 PRHDT, CDR2 FYEKMQ (reference sequence).

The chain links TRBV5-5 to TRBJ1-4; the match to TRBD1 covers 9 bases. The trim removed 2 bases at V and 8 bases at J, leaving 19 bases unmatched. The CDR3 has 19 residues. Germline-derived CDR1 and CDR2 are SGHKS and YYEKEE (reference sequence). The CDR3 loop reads CASSFWTGANLNSGEKLFF. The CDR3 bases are TGTGCCAGCAGCTTCTGGACAGGGGCGAATCTGAATTCGGGCGAAAAACTGTTTTTT.

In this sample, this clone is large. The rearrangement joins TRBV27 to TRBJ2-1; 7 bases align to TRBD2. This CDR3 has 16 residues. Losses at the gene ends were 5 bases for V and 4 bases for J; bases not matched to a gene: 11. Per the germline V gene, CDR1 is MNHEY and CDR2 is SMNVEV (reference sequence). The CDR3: CASSPPSGRDYNEQFF. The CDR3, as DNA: TGTGCCAGCAGTCCCCCTAGCGGAAGGGATTACAATGAGCAGTTCTTC.

CDR3 amino acids: CASSYSGGTNIQYF. The CDR3 DNA reads as TGTGCCAGCAGTTACTCCGGTGGGACAAACATTCAGTACTTC. The chain carries TRBV6-5 and TRBJ2-4; the D gene could be TRBD1 or TRBD2 (5 bases each). The CDR3 runs to 14 residues. Trimming removed 0 bases at V and 6 bases at J, with 9 bases between. CDR1 is MNHEY, CDR2 SVGAGI, per germline.

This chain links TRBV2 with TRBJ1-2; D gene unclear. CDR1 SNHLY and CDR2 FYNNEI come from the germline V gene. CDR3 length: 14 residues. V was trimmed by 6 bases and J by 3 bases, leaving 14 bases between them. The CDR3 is CASSPPRAYYGYTF. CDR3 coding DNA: TGTGCCAGCAGCCCCCCCCGGGCATACTATGGCTACACCTTC. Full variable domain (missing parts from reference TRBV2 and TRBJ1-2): EPEVTQTPSHQVTQMGQEVILRCVPISNHLYFYWYRQILGQKVEFLVSFYNNEISEKSEIFDDQFSVERPDGSNFTLKIRSTKLEDSAMYFCASSPPRAYYGYTFGSGTRLTVV.

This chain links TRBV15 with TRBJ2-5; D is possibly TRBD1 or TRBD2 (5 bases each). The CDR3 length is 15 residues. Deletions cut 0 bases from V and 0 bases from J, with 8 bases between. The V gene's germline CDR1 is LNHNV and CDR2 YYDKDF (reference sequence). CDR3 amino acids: CATSRDRGHQETQYF. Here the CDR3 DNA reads TGTGCCACCAGCAGAGATCGGGGACACCAAGAGACCCAGTACTTC.

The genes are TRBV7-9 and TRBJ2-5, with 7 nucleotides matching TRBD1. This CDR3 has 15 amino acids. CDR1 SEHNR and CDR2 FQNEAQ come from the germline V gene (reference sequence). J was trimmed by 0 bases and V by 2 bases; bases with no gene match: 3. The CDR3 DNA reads TGTGCCAGCAGCTTAAGGGGGCTGTACCAAGAGACCCAGTACTTC. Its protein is CASSLRGLYQETQYF.

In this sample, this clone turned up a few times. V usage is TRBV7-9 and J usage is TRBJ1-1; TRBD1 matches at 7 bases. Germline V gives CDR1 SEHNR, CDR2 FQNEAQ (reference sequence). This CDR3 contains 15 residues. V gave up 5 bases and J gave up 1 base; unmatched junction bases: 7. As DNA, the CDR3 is TGTGCCAGCAGCCCTCCTGACAGGGCGAACACTGAAGCTTTCTTT. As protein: CASSPPDRANTEAFF.

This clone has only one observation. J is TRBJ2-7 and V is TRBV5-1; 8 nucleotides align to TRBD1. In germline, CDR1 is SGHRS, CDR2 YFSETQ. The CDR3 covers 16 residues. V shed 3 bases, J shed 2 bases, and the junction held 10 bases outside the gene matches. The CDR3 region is CASSSAPGQGAYEQYF. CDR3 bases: TGCGCCAGCAGCTCTGCCCCCGGACAGGGAGCCTACGAGCAGTACTTC.

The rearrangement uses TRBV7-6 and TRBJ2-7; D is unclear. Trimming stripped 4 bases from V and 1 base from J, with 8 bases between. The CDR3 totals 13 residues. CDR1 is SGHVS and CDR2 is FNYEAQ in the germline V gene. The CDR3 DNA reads TGTGCCAGCAGCTCTCGTTTTTCCTACGAGCAGTACTTC. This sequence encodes CASSSRFSYEQYF. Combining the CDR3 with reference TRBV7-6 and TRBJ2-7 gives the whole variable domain GAGVSQSPRYKVTKRGQDVALRCDPISGHVSLYWYRQALGQGPEFLTYFNYEAQQDKSGLPNDRFSAERPEGSISTLTIQRTEQRDSAMYRCASSSRFSYEQYFGPGTRLTVT.

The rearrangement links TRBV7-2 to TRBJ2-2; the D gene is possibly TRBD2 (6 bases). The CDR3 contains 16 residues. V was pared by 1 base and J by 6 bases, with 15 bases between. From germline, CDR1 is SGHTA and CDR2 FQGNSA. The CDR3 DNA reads TGTGCCAGCAGCTTAGGAGGAGGGCGGGGCGCCGGGGAGCTGTTTTTT. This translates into CASSLGGGRGAGELFF. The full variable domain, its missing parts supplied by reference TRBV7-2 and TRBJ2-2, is GAGVSQSPSNKVTEKGKDVELRCDPISGHTALYWYRQSLGQGLEFLIYFQGNSAPDKSGLPSDRFSAERTGGSVSTLTIQRTQQEDSAVYLCASSLGGGRGAGELFFGEGSRLTVL.

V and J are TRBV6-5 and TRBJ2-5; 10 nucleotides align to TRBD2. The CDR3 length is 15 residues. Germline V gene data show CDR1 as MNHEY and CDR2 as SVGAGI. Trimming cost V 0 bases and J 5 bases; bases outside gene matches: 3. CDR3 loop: CASSYSASGGETQYF. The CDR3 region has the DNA TGTGCCAGCAGTTACTCCGCTAGCGGGGGTGAGACCCAGTACTTC.

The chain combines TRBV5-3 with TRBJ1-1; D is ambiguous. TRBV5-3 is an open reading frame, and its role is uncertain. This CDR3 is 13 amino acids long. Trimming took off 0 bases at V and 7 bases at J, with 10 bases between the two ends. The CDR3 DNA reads TGTGCCAGAAGCTTGGGGGAGGAAATTGAAGCTTTCTTT. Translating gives CARSLGEEIEAFF.